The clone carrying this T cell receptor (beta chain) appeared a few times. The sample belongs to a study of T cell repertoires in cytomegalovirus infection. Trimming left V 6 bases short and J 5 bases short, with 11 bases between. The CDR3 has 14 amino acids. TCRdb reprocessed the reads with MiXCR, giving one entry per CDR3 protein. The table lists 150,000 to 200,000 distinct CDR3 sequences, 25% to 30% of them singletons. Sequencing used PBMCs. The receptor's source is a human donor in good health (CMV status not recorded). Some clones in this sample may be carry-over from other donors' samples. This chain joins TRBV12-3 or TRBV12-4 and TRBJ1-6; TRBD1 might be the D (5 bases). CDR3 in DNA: TGTGCCAGCAGAGGGGACGCCAATAATTCACCCCTCCACTTT. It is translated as CASRGDANNSPLHF.